The sample holds a few counts of the clone carrying this T cell receptor (beta chain). The sample belongs to a study of blood T cell repertoires in COVID-19. For the study at large: Whether acute or convalescent, the COVID-19 samples came from the United States, Italy and Spain. PBMCs, B-cell-depleted T cells, or T cells were the source of the cDNA or gDNA that made up the material.

The germline V and J ends were trimmed by 0 bases and 0 bases, with 3 bases remaining between them. CDR1 is LGHDT and CDR2 is YNNKEL in the germline V gene (reference sequence). This CDR3 is 15 amino acids long. Per the original methods: Using reference gene primer amplification, nucleated cell counts were estimated. Sequenced by immunoSEQ multiplex PCR; TCRdb stores in-frame clones only, minus some. V, J and clone size are those of that table, while D and trimming were read from the DNA. The table lists some 170,000 clones, 75% to 80% of them singletons, with 26% in the top ten. This TCR was recovered from a woman aged 70 to 79 with acute or convalescent COVID-19. Material for sequencing was peripheral blood. The V and J genes are TRBV3-1 (or the pseudogene TRBV3-2) and TRBJ1-6; D is unresolved. The CDR3 loop reads CASSQDSSYNSPLHF. The CDR3 DNA reads as TGTGCCAGCAGCCAAGACAGCTCCTATAATTCACCCCTCCACTTT.